This is a list of T cell receptor beta chains from one sample in a study of cytomegalovirus exposure and HLA in healthy donors. Measured with immunoSEQ multiplex PCR; TCRdb has only the in-frame clones, and not every one. The sample holds just over 200,000 clones, 70% seen once. The sequencing input was PBMCs. Source of these receptors: a man aged 35-49 years in good health and CMV-seropositive. CDR3s include the opening cysteine and the closing phenylalanine or tryptophan. The D gene is left open where the match is weak. Clone size is stated in some rows and not others, as once, few, many or a class when expanded.

-	TRBV29-1	TRBD1	TRBJ1-2	TGCAGCGTTCCCGCGGGACAGGGGGCGCGTGGCTACACCTTC	CSVPAGQGARGYTF
-	TRBV19	-	TRBJ2-7	TGTGCCAGTAGTGAAGACTCCAAGGACGAGCAGTACTTC	CASSEDSKDEQYF
-	TRBV6-5	TRBD1	TRBJ1-2	TGTGCCAGCACTAAGGGGGCCGGGGGTGGCTACACCTTC	CASTKGAGGGYTF
-	TRBV7-9	-	TRBJ2-5	TGTGCCAGCAGCTTAGTGTCTATTCAAGAGACCCAGTACTTC	CASSLVSIQETQYF
-	TRBV7-8	TRBD1	TRBJ2-1	TGTGCCAGCAGCCCGGACAGGGCCGACAATGAGCAGTTCTTC	CASSPDRADNEQFF
-	TRBV6-5	TRBD1	TRBJ1-2	TGTGCCAGCAGCCTAGAACAGGGGGCTTACTATGGCTACACCTTC	CASSLEQGAYYGYTF
-	TRBV6-5	-	TRBJ1-6	TGTGCCAGCAGTTCTCAGGTTCCCGGCCCTATGACACCCCTCCACTTT	CASSSQVPGPMTPLHF
-	TRBV27	-	TRBJ2-7	TGTGCCAGCAGTCTCCGTCCGGGTTTCTACGAGCAGTACTTC	CASSLRPGFYEQYF
-	TRBV7-6	-	TRBJ2-7	TGTGCCAGCAGCTTAAATTACAAAAGCTCCTACGAGCAGTACTTC	CASSLNYKSSYEQYF
-	TRBV4-1	-	TRBJ2-7	TGCGCCAGCAGCCAAGAAGTTCGGGACTGGACCTACGAGCAGTACTTC	CASSQEVRDWTYEQYF
once	TRBV5-1	TRBD1	TRBJ2-2	TGCGCCAGCAGGACCACAGGGGACACCGGGGAGCTGTTTTTT	CASRTTGDTGELFF
few	TRBV6-5	TRBD1	TRBJ2-5	TGTGCCAGCAGTTCCCAGGGACAGATCCAAGAGACCCAGTACTTC	CASSSQGQIQETQYF
-	TRBV11-2	-	TRBJ1-1	TGTGCCAGCAGCGCGGACAGAGGGAACACTGAAGCTTTCTTT	CASSADRGNTEAFF
-	TRBV11-2	-	TRBJ2-3	TGTGCCAGCAGTTCCAGGGGAGGGATCACAGATACGCAGTATTTT	CASSSRGGITDTQYF
-	TRBV10-3	-	TRBJ1-6	TGTGCCGCCTCTGGGGGGTCCAACTCACCCCTCCACTTT	CAASGGSNSPLHF
-	TRBV28	-	TRBJ2-7	TGTGCCAGCAACGGGAGGTACAGGGCGGGCTACGAGCAGTACTTC	CASNGRYRAGYEQYF
-	TRBV9	TRBD1	TRBJ2-3	TGTGCCAGCAGCCCACAGGGGGCGAGCACAGATACGCAGTATTTT	CASSPQGASTDTQYF
-	TRBV12-5	TRBD1	TRBJ1-3	TGTGCTAGTGGTTTGGGACAGGGGGACGGAAACACCATATATTTT	CASGLGQGDGNTIYF
-	TRBV11-2	-	TRBJ1-6	TGTGCCAGCACGCAATTAATAGGGGCTAATTCACCCCTCCACTTT	CASTQLIGANSPLHF
-	TRBV5-1	TRBD1	TRBJ1-1	TGCGCCAGCAGTTGGACAGGGGTCATGAACACTGAAGCTTTCTTT	CASSWTGVMNTEAFF
-	TRBV5-8	-	TRBJ2-7	TGTGCCAGCACGCGAGGGGGCTACGAGCAGTACTTC	CASTRGGYEQYF
few	TRBV10-3	TRBD2	TRBJ2-3	TGTGCCATCAGGGCTAGCGGGGGGGCCACAGATACGCAGTATTTT	CAIRASGGATDTQYF
-	TRBV5-1	-	TRBJ1-2	TGCGCCAGCAGCTCGATATCCGGGACAAGAAACTATGGCTACACCTTC	CASSSISGTRNYGYTF
few	TRBV6-5	TRBD1	TRBJ2-3	TGTGCCAGCAGTTGGACGGGACAGGTCACAGATACGCAGTATTTT	CASSWTGQVTDTQYF
-	TRBV5-4	TRBD1	TRBJ1-6	TGTGCCAGCAGCCGAGAGGGACAGGGGGGGCAACTCCACTTT	CASSREGQGGQLHF
few	TRBV5-5	-	TRBJ1-1	TGTGCCAGCAGCTTAGCGCCCGGGAGGAGCACTGAAGCTTTCTTT	CASSLAPGRSTEAFF
-	TRBV9	TRBD2	TRBJ2-3	TGTGCCAGCAGCCCCGGGCTAGCGGTAACAGATACGCAGTATTTT	CASSPGLAVTDTQYF
-	TRBV9	TRBD2	TRBJ2-1	TGTGCCAGCAGCAATAGCGGGGGGGCGGCAAATGAGCAGTTCTTC	CASSNSGGAANEQFF
-	TRBV29-1	-	TRBJ2-5	TGCAGCGTAAAGGGGAACCAAGAGACCCAGTACTTC	CSVKGNQETQYF
-	TRBV6-5	-	TRBJ1-6	TGTGCCAGCCGAGGGTTAGTTGATTCACCCCTCCACTTT	CASRGLVDSPLHF
-	TRBV11-2	TRBD2	TRBJ2-3	TGTGCCAGCAGCTTGGGTAGCGGGGGGCACACAGATACGCAGTATTTT	CASSLGSGGHTDTQYF
-	TRBV7-9	TRBD1	TRBJ2-4	TGTGCCAGCAGCTGGGACAGAAACATTCAGTACTTC	CASSWDRNIQYF
-	TRBV2	TRBD2	TRBJ2-5	TGTGCCAGCATCACGGCTAGCGGGGGTGGGGAGACCCAGTACTTC	CASITASGGGETQYF
once	TRBV7-8	TRBD2	TRBJ2-2	TGTGCCAGCAGCTGGGGACTAGCGGGGGGGGACACCGGGGAGCTGTTTTTT	CASSWGLAGGDTGELFF
-	TRBV20-1	-	TRBJ2-7	TGCAGTGCTAGTAGCGAGTACGAGCAGTACTTC	CSASSEYEQYF
-	TRBV29-1	TRBD2	TRBJ2-1	TGCAGCGTCCTAGCGGGGGGCTTAATAGGGAATGAGCAGTTCTTC	CSVLAGGLIGNEQFF
-	TRBV6-6	TRBD2	TRBJ2-1	TGTGCCAGCAGTCAGCTAGCGGGGGGGTACAATGAGCAGTTCTTC	CASSQLAGGYNEQFF